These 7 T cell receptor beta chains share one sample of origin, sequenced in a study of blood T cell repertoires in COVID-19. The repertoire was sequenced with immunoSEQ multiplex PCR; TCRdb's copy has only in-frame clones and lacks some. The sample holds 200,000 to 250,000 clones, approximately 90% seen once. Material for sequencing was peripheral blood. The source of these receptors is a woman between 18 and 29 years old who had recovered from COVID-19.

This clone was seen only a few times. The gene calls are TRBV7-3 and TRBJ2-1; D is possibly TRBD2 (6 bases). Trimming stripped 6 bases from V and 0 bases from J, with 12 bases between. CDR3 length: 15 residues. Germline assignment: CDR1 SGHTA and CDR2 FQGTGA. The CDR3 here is CASRLAGSSYNEQFF. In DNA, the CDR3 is TGTGCCAGCAGACTGGCCGGGAGCTCCTACAATGAGCAGTTCTTC.

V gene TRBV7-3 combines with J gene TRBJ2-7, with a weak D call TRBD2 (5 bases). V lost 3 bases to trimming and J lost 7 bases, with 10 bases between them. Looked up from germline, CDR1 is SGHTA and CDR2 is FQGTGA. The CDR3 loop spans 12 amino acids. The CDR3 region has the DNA TGTGCCAGCAGCTTGGGAGACGGAGAGCAGTACTTC. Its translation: CASSLGDGEQYF.

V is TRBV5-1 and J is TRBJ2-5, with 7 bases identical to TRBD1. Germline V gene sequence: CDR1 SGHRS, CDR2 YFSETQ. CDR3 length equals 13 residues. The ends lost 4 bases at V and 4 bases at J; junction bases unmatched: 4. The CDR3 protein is CASSSDRVETQYF. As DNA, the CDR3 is TGCGCCAGCAGCAGTGACAGGGTAGAGACCCAGTACTTC.

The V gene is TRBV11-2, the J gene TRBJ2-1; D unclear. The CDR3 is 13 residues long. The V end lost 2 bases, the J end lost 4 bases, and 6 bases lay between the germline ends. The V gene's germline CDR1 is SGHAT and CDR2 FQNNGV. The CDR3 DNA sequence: TGTGCCAGCAGCTTATTCTCTTACAATGAGCAGTTCTTC. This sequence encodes CASSLFSYNEQFF.

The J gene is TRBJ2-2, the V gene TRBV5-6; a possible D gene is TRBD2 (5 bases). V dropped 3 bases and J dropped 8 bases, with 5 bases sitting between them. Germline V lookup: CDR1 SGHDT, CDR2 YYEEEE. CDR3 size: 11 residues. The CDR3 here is CASSWTGELFF. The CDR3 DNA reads TGTGCCAGCAGCTGGACTGGGGAGCTGTTTTTT.

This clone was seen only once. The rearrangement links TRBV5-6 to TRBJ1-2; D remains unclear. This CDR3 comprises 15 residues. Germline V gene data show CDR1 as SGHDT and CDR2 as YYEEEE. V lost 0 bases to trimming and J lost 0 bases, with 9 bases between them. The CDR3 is CASSLVGGSNYGYTF. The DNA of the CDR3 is TGTGCCAGCAGCTTGGTGGGAGGGTCTAACTATGGCTACACCTTC.

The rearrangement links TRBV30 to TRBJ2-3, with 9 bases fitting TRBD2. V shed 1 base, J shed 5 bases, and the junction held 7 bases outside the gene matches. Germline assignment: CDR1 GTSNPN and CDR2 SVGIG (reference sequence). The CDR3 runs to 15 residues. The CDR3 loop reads CAWSGAGGPLDTQYF. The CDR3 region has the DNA TGTGCCTGGAGTGGCGCGGGAGGGCCCCTAGATACGCAGTATTTT.